These T cell receptor beta chains were read from a single sample in a study of tumor and adjacent non-tumor tissue in lung cancer. TCRdb processed the multiplex PCR reads anew with MiXCR; each CDR3 protein has one entry. The repertoire holds 100,000 or so distinct CDR3 sequences, 65% seen once, with roughly 19% in the top ten. Sequenced sample: distant non-tumor lung tissue. The receptors shown here come from a man aged 25-45 years with non-small cell lung cancer. Both conserved end residues are part of each CDR3. Each record gives: D gene, clone size, J gene, V gene, CDR3 protein, CDR3 DNA. D genes are given only for firm matches. Clone size is not always given. Where it is, it says once, few, many or a class for expanded clones.

d_call: -
clone_size: -
j_call: TRBJ2-7
v_call: TRBV20-1
cdr3_aa: CSALNMAGTASYEQYF
cdr3_nt: TGCAGTGCTCTGAACATGGCGGGAACCGCCTCCTACGAGCAGTACTTC

d_call: -
clone_size: once
j_call: TRBJ1-5
v_call: TRBV11-3
cdr3_aa: CASSLLAGGPGDTQHF
cdr3_nt: TGTGCTAGCAGCTTACTTGCGGGAGGGCCAGGAGATACGCAGCATTTT

d_call: TRBD2
clone_size: -
j_call: TRBJ2-7
v_call: TRBV11-2
cdr3_aa: CASSFSGTNGSYEQYF
cdr3_nt: TGTGCCAGCAGCTTTTCCGGGACTAACGGCTCCTACGAACAGTACTTC

d_call: -
clone_size: many
j_call: TRBJ1-2
v_call: TRBV5-4
cdr3_aa: CASRSPDINYGYTF
cdr3_nt: TGTGCCAGCAGATCCCCGGACATAAACTATGGCTACACCTTC

d_call: TRBD1
clone_size: -
j_call: TRBJ2-7
v_call: TRBV11-3
cdr3_aa: CASSMIGTGSIYEQYF
cdr3_nt: TGTGCCAGCAGCATGATCGGGACAGGGTCTATATACGAGCAGTACTTC

d_call: -
clone_size: -
j_call: TRBJ2-4
v_call: TRBV20-1
cdr3_aa: CSVRRGSKNIQYF
cdr3_nt: TGCAGTGTCCGAAGAGGGTCCAAAAACATTCAGTACTTC

d_call: TRBD2
clone_size: few
j_call: TRBJ2-3
v_call: TRBV30
cdr3_aa: CAWSRLAVHTDTQYF
cdr3_nt: TGTGCCTGGAGCCGACTAGCGGTACACACAGATACGCAGTATTTT

d_call: -
clone_size: few
j_call: TRBJ2-7
v_call: TRBV11-1
cdr3_aa: CARSLEGTYEQYF
cdr3_nt: TGTGCTAGAAGCTTAGAGGGCACCTACGAGCAGTACTTC

d_call: -
clone_size: -
j_call: TRBJ2-1
v_call: TRBV11-2
cdr3_aa: CASSLVRPDLTEQFF
cdr3_nt: TGTGCCAGCAGCTTAGTAAGGCCTGATCTCACTGAGCAGTTCTTC

d_call: -
clone_size: -
j_call: TRBJ2-3
v_call: TRBV6-5
cdr3_aa: CASSLGEGRDTQYF
cdr3_nt: TGTGCTAGCAGCCTCGGAGAGGGAAGAGATACGCAGTATTTT

d_call: -
clone_size: many
j_call: TRBJ2-2
v_call: TRBV11-3
cdr3_aa: CASSLGLVVSRELFF
cdr3_nt: TGTGCCAGCAGCTTGGGACTGGTGGTCTCCAGGGAGCTGTTTTTT

d_call: -
clone_size: few
j_call: TRBJ2-7
v_call: TRBV7-9
cdr3_aa: CASSRNVNPGAYEQYF
cdr3_nt: TGCGCCAGCAGCCGAAATGTAAACCCCGGGGCCTACGAGCAGTACTTC

d_call: -
clone_size: -
j_call: TRBJ2-1
v_call: TRBV20-1
cdr3_aa: CSARDLLRQDYNEQFF
cdr3_nt: TGCAGTGCTAGAGATCTTTTGAGACAGGACTACAATGAGCAGTTCTTC

d_call: -
clone_size: once
j_call: TRBJ2-1
v_call: TRBV24-1
cdr3_aa: CATNDSAFGHNEQSF
cdr3_nt: TGTGCCACCAATGATTCTGCCTTCGGCCACAATGAGCAGTCCTTC

d_call: -
clone_size: once
j_call: TRBJ2-1
v_call: TRBV12-3/TRBV12-4
cdr3_aa: CASSQTHELLF
cdr3_nt: TGTGCCAGCAGTCAGACCCATGAGCTGCTCTTC

d_call: TRBD2
clone_size: -
j_call: TRBJ2-3
v_call: TRBV11-2
cdr3_aa: CASSFIGGDTDTQYF
cdr3_nt: TGTGCCAGCAGCTTTATCGGGGGGGACACAGATACGCAGTATTTT

d_call: -
clone_size: -
j_call: TRBJ2-6
v_call: TRBV18
cdr3_aa: CASSLRTSGANVLTF
cdr3_nt: TGTGCCAGCTCACTACGGACCTCTGGGGCCAACGTCCTGACTTTC

d_call: -
clone_size: -
j_call: TRBJ1-2
v_call: TRBV4-2
cdr3_aa: CPSSQAVDAYGYTF
cdr3_nt: TGTCCCAGCAGCCAAGCAGTGGACGCCTATGGCTACACCTTC

d_call: -
clone_size: -
j_call: TRBJ2-3
v_call: TRBV11-2
cdr3_aa: CASSLVPPWAQDTQYF
cdr3_nt: TGTGCCAGCAGCTTAGTGCCTCCCTGGGCGCAAGATACGCAGTATTTT

d_call: TRBD1
clone_size: -
j_call: TRBJ2-2
v_call: TRBV6-5
cdr3_aa: CASCVWDSRSGELFF
cdr3_nt: TGTGCCAGCTGTGTCTGGGACAGCCGTTCGGGGGAGCTGTTTTTT

d_call: TRBD1
clone_size: many
j_call: TRBJ1-1
v_call: TRBV4-3
cdr3_aa: CASSQSGQGYTEAFF
cdr3_nt: TGCGCCAGCAGCCAATCGGGACAGGGATATACTGAAGCTTTCTTT

d_call: -
clone_size: -
j_call: TRBJ1-1
v_call: TRBV6-2/TRBV6-3
cdr3_aa: CASTVGTPNTEAFF
cdr3_nt: TGTGCCAGCACTGTGGGCACGCCGAACACTGAAGCTTTCTTT

d_call: -
clone_size: many
j_call: TRBJ1-1
v_call: TRBV29-1
cdr3_aa: CSVVASLNTEAFF
cdr3_nt: TGCAGCGTTGTTGCCAGTTTGAACACTGAAGCTTTCTTT

d_call: TRBD2
clone_size: -
j_call: TRBJ2-7
v_call: TRBV4-2
cdr3_aa: CASSQKRGGSYEQYF
cdr3_nt: TGTGCCAGCAGCCAAAAGCGGGGGGGCAGCTACGAGCAGTACTTC

d_call: -
clone_size: few
j_call: TRBJ1-5
v_call: TRBV5-1
cdr3_aa: CAENQPQHF
cdr3_nt: TGCGCCGAGAATCAGCCCCAGCATTTT

d_call: -
clone_size: -
j_call: TRBJ1-4
v_call: TRBV28
cdr3_aa: CTSSYLNEKLFF
cdr3_nt: TGTACCAGCAGCTATCTCAATGAAAAACTGTTTTTT

d_call: -
clone_size: -
j_call: TRBJ1-5
v_call: TRBV6-1
cdr3_aa: CASSTQGMGNQPKHF
cdr3_nt: TGTGCCAGCAGCACACAAGGGATGGGCAATCAACCCAAGCATTTT

d_call: TRBD1
clone_size: many
j_call: TRBJ1-4
v_call: TRBV12-3/TRBV12-4
cdr3_aa: CASQTGGSRKLFF
cdr3_nt: TGTGCCAGTCAAACAGGGGGCTCTCGGAAACTGTTTTTT

d_call: -
clone_size: once
j_call: TRBJ1-1
v_call: TRBV20-1
cdr3_aa: CGARGKGDTGAFF
cdr3_nt: TGCGGTGCTAGGGGAAAGGGGGACACTGGAGCTTTCTTT

d_call: TRBD2
clone_size: -
j_call: TRBJ2-7
v_call: TRBV5-1
cdr3_aa: CASSFGLAGTEQYF
cdr3_nt: TGCGCCAGCAGCTTTGGACTAGCGGGAACCGAGCAGTACTTC

d_call: -
clone_size: -
j_call: TRBJ2-7
v_call: TRBV6-5
cdr3_aa: CACGLIPGSSYEQYF
cdr3_nt: TGTGCCTGCGGCTTGATTCCGGGCAGTTCCTACGAGCAGTACTTC

d_call: TRBD1
clone_size: once
j_call: TRBJ1-5
v_call: TRBV6-6
cdr3_aa: CASNAGTGAYYSNRPQHF
cdr3_nt: TGTGCCAGCAACGCCGGGACAGGGGCTTATTATAGCAATCGGCCCCAGCATTTT

d_call: -
clone_size: -
j_call: TRBJ1-5
v_call: TRBV11-2
cdr3_aa: CASSLDYGRAPHF
cdr3_nt: TGTGCCAGCAGCTTAGATTATGGGAGGGCTCCGCATTTT

d_call: -
clone_size: -
j_call: TRBJ2-4
v_call: TRBV20-1
cdr3_aa: CSASTGSKNIQYF
cdr3_nt: TGCAGTGCTAGTACAGGGAGCAAGAACATTCAGTACTTC

d_call: -
clone_size: -
j_call: TRBJ2-1
v_call: TRBV30
cdr3_aa: CAWSRARGNEQFF
cdr3_nt: TGTGCCTGGAGCCGTGCAAGGGGGAATGAGCAGTTCTTC

d_call: -
clone_size: many
j_call: TRBJ2-1
v_call: TRBV30
cdr3_aa: CAWSVVAGLGFF
cdr3_nt: TGTGCCTGGAGTGTAGTGGCGGGACTGGGGTTCTTC

d_call: TRBD2
clone_size: -
j_call: TRBJ2-5
v_call: TRBV5-8
cdr3_aa: CASSLGGGYQETQYF
cdr3_nt: TGTGCCAGCAGCTTGGGGGGGGGATACCAAGAGACCCAGTACTTC

d_call: -
clone_size: once
j_call: TRBJ2-1
v_call: TRBV20-1
cdr3_aa: CSAREGGDGEQFF
cdr3_nt: TGCAGTGCTAGAGAAGGCGGGGACGGTGAGCAGTTCTTC

d_call: TRBD1
clone_size: few
j_call: TRBJ2-7
v_call: TRBV6-2/TRBV6-3
cdr3_aa: CASGYSGQNEQYF
cdr3_nt: TGTGCCAGCGGTTACTCGGGACAGAACGAGCAGTACTTC

d_call: -
clone_size: -
j_call: TRBJ1-6
v_call: TRBV18
cdr3_aa: CASSPRTNGGSYNSPLHF
cdr3_nt: TGTGCCAGCTCACCCCGGACCAACGGAGGGAGCTATAATTCACCCCTCCACTTT

d_call: -
clone_size: many
j_call: TRBJ1-1
v_call: TRBV6-7
cdr3_aa: CASSGTDSTNTEAFF
cdr3_nt: TGTGCCAGCAGTGGAACGGACAGCACGAACACTGAAGCTTTCTTT

d_call: TRBD1
clone_size: -
j_call: TRBJ2-2
v_call: TRBV11-2
cdr3_aa: CAISPRQGTNTGELFF
cdr3_nt: TGTGCCATCAGCCCCCGACAGGGGACGAATACCGGGGAGCTGTTTTTT

d_call: -
clone_size: -
j_call: TRBJ2-5
v_call: TRBV5-1
cdr3_aa: CASSLEQPGQETQYF
cdr3_nt: TGCGCCAGCAGCTTGGAACAACCGGGGCAAGAGACCCAGTACTTC

d_call: -
clone_size: -
j_call: TRBJ1-1
v_call: TRBV6-5
cdr3_aa: CASSYMSHADAFF
cdr3_nt: TGTGCCAGCAGTTACATGAGCCACGCTGACGCTTTCTTT

d_call: -
clone_size: few
j_call: TRBJ2-5
v_call: TRBV5-1
cdr3_aa: CASSLVGETQYF
cdr3_nt: TGCGCCAGCAGCTTGGTGGGAGAGACCCAGTATTTC

d_call: -
clone_size: -
j_call: TRBJ2-7
v_call: TRBV7-8
cdr3_aa: CASSLSAGYKQYF
cdr3_nt: TGTGCCAGCAGCTTATCCGCCGGCTACAAGCAGTACTTC

d_call: -
clone_size: few
j_call: TRBJ2-7
v_call: TRBV11-3
cdr3_aa: CASSRGPGPSYEQYF
cdr3_nt: TGTGCCAGCAGCCGTGGTCCGGGGCCCTCCTACGAGCAGTACTTC

d_call: -
clone_size: -
j_call: TRBJ2-4
v_call: TRBV6-1
cdr3_aa: CAIREGYKNIQYF
cdr3_nt: TGTGCCATAAGGGAAGGGTACAAAAACATTCAGTACTTC

d_call: TRBD1
clone_size: few
j_call: TRBJ1-5
v_call: TRBV4-2
cdr3_aa: CASSRDSGTDSNQPQHF
cdr3_nt: TGTGCCAGCAGCCGAGATTCTGGGACAGATAGCAATCAGCCCCAGCATTTT

d_call: -
clone_size: many
j_call: TRBJ1-4
v_call: TRBV6-5
cdr3_aa: CASSYRGVDEKLFF
cdr3_nt: TGTGCCAGCAGTTACAGAGGGGTCGATGAAAAACTGTTTTTT

d_call: -
clone_size: many
j_call: TRBJ1-5
v_call: TRBV23-1
cdr3_aa: CASSHWGGGNQPQHF
cdr3_nt: TGCGCCAGCAGTCATTGGGGGGGGGGCAATCAGCCCCAGCATTTT

d_call: -
clone_size: -
j_call: TRBJ2-1
v_call: TRBV11-3
cdr3_aa: CASSFKGPYNEQFF
cdr3_nt: TGTGCCAGCAGCTTCAAGGGCCCCTACAATGAGCAGTTCTTC